The present TCR beta chain was sequenced within a study of blood T cell repertoires in COVID-19. Study overall: The cDNA or gDNA used as material had been derived from T cells, B-cell-depleted T cells, or PBMCs.

The repertoire was sequenced with immunoSEQ multiplex PCR; TCRdb's copy has only in-frame clones and lacks some. The sample contains about 35,000 clones, 85% of which appear only once. The V gene lost 7 bases and the J gene lost 3 bases, with 6 bases spanning the gap. The CDR3 runs to 11 residues. Germline CDR1 MDHEN, CDR2 SYDVKM. J is TRBJ1-1 and V is TRBV28; D call uncertain. The sequenced sample consisted of peripheral blood. This clonotype was obtained from a man aged 55 to 69 with active or convalescent COVID-19. Written as DNA, the CDR3 is TGTGCCAGCAATGGGCACACTGAAGCTTTCTTT. Translated: CASNGHTEAFF.